In its sample, the clone carrying this TCR beta chain was seen a few times. Its antigen remains unidentified. The treatment: approximately 9-day PBMC culture with coronavirus spike peptide pools or control peptides (ViraFEST assay). CD4+ T-cell collection from the unexposed donor predated the COVID-19 pandemic (2011-2018). This entry belongs to a study of vaccination and CD4 T cells after COVID-19. Across the whole study: Stimulation used overlapping spike peptides from SARS-CoV-2, HCoV-NL63, HCoV-OC43 and HCoV-229E.

An Oncomine TCR Beta short-read assay was used to sequence the DNA from cultured CD4+ T cells. TCRdb fed the PCR reads into MiXCR, producing one record per CDR3 protein. The sample comprises fewer than 5,000 distinct CDR3 sequences, approximately 39% of which are singletons, and over 40% rests with the top ten. V shed 4 bases and J shed 2 bases, with 9 bases lying between them. In germline, CDR1 is SEHNR, CDR2 FQNEAQ (reference sequence). The CDR3 is 13 residues long. The sequence was collected from a human donor in good health. The rearrangement links TRBV7-9 to TRBJ2-7; no reliable D call. Specimen: CD4+ T cells from blood, cultured in vitro. CDR3 sequence: CASSSSKTYEQYF. For the CDR3, the DNA is TGTGCCAGCAGCTCAAGCAAAACCTACGAGCAGTACTTC.